The 15 T cell receptor beta chains given below trace back to one sample, sequenced in a study of blood T cell repertoires in COVID-19. Data came from immunoSEQ multiplex PCR; TCRdb stores just in-frame clones and leaves some out. Of 250,000 or so clones listed, about 90% were seen once; the top ten hold roughly 4.3%. The sequenced sample was PBMCs or T cells enriched from blood (not recorded which). These receptors were taken from a woman aged 25 to 39 with acute COVID-19.

The chain recombines TRBV28 with TRBJ2-1, with 7 bases that match TRBD1. The V segment lost 5 bases and the J segment 2 bases; nucleotides outside the gene matches: 9. The CDR3 contains 16 residues. CDR1 and CDR2 (germline): MDHEN, SYDVKM. The CDR3 spells CASSISQGVTYNEQFF. CDR3 nucleotide sequence: TGTGCCAGCAGTATATCGCAGGGGGTAACCTACAATGAGCAGTTCTTC.

This chain uses TRBV5-1 with TRBJ1-1; D is uncertain. This CDR3 is built from 14 residues. Germline values: CDR1 SGHRS, CDR2 YFSETQ. Trimming removed 0 bases from V and 3 bases from J, with 9 bases in between. The CDR3 coding sequence is TGCGCCAGCAGCTTGGATAGCGGGGACACTGAAGCTTTCTTT. This translates into CASSLDSGDTEAFF.

The chain couples TRBV9 to TRBJ1-2; a possible D gene is TRBD1 (6 bases). This CDR3 is built from 16 residues. CDR1 is SGDLS and CDR2 is YYNGEE in the germline V gene. V was pared by 0 bases and J by 2 bases, with 14 bases between. CDR3 sequence (DNA): TGTGCCAGCAGCGTAGAGGGGGGGCCTTCAAACTATGGCTACACCTTC. Protein: CASSVEGGPSNYGYTF. The full variable domain, its missing parts supplied by reference TRBV9 and TRBJ1-2, is DSGVTQTPKHLITATGQRVTLRCSPRSGDLSVYWYQQSLDQGLQFLIQYYNGEERAKGNILERFSAQQFPDLHSELNLSSLELGDSALYFCASSVEGGPSNYGYTFGSGTRLTVV.

The chain employs TRBV14 and TRBJ2-3, with 9 bases that match TRBD1. The junction had 6 bases not matched to a gene; V was cut back by 4 bases and J by 4 bases. The CDR3 is 15 amino acids. In germline, CDR1 is SGHDN, CDR2 FVKESK. This chain's CDR3 is CASSPGTGKADTQYF. Here the CDR3 DNA reads TGTGCCAGCAGCCCCGGGACAGGGAAGGCAGATACGCAGTATTTT. Full variable domain (rest looked up from reference TRBV14 and TRBJ2-3): EAGVTQFPSHSVIEKGQTVTLRCDPISGHDNLYWYRRVMGKEIKFLLHFVKESKQDESGMPNNRFLAERTGGTYSTLKVQPAELEDSGVYFCASSPGTGKADTQYFGPGTRLTVL.

The V and J genes are TRBV5-1 and TRBJ2-7; 7 nucleotides match TRBD1. Per the germline V gene, CDR1 is SGHRS and CDR2 is YFSETQ. The trim removed 0 bases at V and 5 bases at J, leaving 11 bases unmatched. This CDR3 is built from 16 residues. The CDR3 DNA reads TGCGCCAGCAGCTTGGTTAGGGGGCGAATTCGAAACGAGCAGTACTTC. Translation gives CASSLVRGRIRNEQYF.

The V and J genes are TRBV28 and TRBJ2-7; 7 bases are shared with TRBD2. CDR1 and CDR2 (germline): MDHEN, SYDVKM. The CDR3 contains 16 residues. Trimming at V came to 9 bases and at J to 0 bases, leaving 14 bases not matched to a gene. CDR3 residues: CASHRGDLADSYEQYF. The CDR3 DNA sequence: TGTGCCAGTCACCGCGGCGATCTAGCGGACTCCTACGAGCAGTACTTC.

This chain connects TRBV6-5 to TRBJ2-7; 9 nucleotides align to TRBD2. V was pared by 0 bases and J by 1 base, with 1 base of the junction left unmatched. This CDR3 is 15 amino acids long. The germline V gene encodes CDR1 MNHEY and CDR2 SVGAGI. The CDR3, as DNA: TGTGCCAGCAGTTACTCAAGCGGGGGGTCCTACGAGCAGTACTTC. It codes for CASSYSSGGSYEQYF.

This clone showed up just once. This chain uses TRBV5-4 with TRBJ1-1; D unresolved. Trimming took 2 bases from V and 1 from J, leaving 15 bases between them. The germline V gene has CDR1 SGHNT and CDR2 YYREEE (reference sequence). The CDR3 has 16 residues. The CDR3, as DNA: TGTGCCAGCAGCTTTCTTCCTGAGAGCAAGAACACTGAAGCTTTCTTT. As protein: CASSFLPESKNTEAFF. Variable domain in full (rest from reference TRBV5-4 and TRBJ1-1): ETGVTQSPTHLIKTRGQQVTLRCSSQSGHNTVSWYQQALGQGPQFIFQYYREEENGRGNFPPRFSGLQFPNYSSELNVNALELDDSALYLCASSFLPESKNTEAFFGQGTRLTVV.

A single count supports this clone. The J gene is TRBJ2-1, the V gene TRBV24-1; 16 positions agree with TRBD2. The germline CDR1 and CDR2 sequences are KGHDR and SFDVKD. The CDR3 has 19 residues. The ends lost 4 bases at V and 2 bases at J; junction bases unmatched: 7. The CDR3 nucleotides read TGTGCCACCAGTGAGCCTGGCGGGACTAGCGGGAGGGCCTACAATGAGCAGTTCTTC. Amino acid sequence: CATSEPGGTSGRAYNEQFF.

CDR3 DNA sequence: TGTGCCACCAGCAGTCGAGACTCTGGGGCCAACGTCCTGACTTTC. Protein product: CATSSRDSGANVLTF. V gene TRBV15 combines with J gene TRBJ2-6, with D uncertain. Germline CDR1 is LNHNV and CDR2 is YYDKDF (reference sequence). V was clipped by 3 bases and J by 0 bases, with 6 bases between them. The CDR3 has 15 amino acids.

This chain joins TRBV6-4 and TRBJ2-3; 9 nucleotides match TRBD1. The germline gives CDR1 MRHNA, CDR2 SNTAGT. Trimming at V came to 7 bases and at J to 3 bases, leaving 11 bases not matched to a gene. CDR3 length: 16 amino acids. For the CDR3, the DNA is TGTGCCAGCACGAAGGATCCGGGACAGGGAACAGATACGCAGTATTTT. This sequence encodes CASTKDPGQGTDTQYF.

The chain is built from TRBV3-1 (or the pseudogene TRBV3-2) and TRBJ2-5, with 10 bases matching TRBD1. In germline, CDR1 is LGHDT, CDR2 YNNKEL (reference sequence). This CDR3 is built from 13 residues. V dropped 10 bases and J dropped 5; count of bases not matched to a gene: 7. This CDR3 reads CATATGGIETQYF. CDR3 bases: TGTGCCACCGCGACAGGGGGCATTGAGACCCAGTACTTC.

This clone was detected once. The chain employs TRBV7-9 and TRBJ2-7; a weak D match, TRBD2 (5 bases). The V gene's germline CDR1 is SEHNR and CDR2 FQNEAQ (reference sequence). V lost 0 bases and J lost 6, with 15 bases in between. CDR3 length: 15 residues. CDR3 region: CASSLADLRGGEQYF. DNA for the CDR3: TGTGCCAGCAGCTTAGCGGATTTACGGGGTGGCGAGCAGTACTTC.

This clone has only a few counts. The chain uses TRBV11-2 and TRBJ1-6; tentatively, D is TRBD1 (5 bases). CDR3 length: 15 residues. The germline CDR1 and CDR2 sequences are SGHAT and FQNNGV. The V end was cut by 5 bases, the J end by 4 bases, with 12 bases between. The CDR3 protein is CASSDLKGYNSPLHF. The CDR3, as DNA: TGTGCCAGCAGCGATCTTAAGGGGTATAATTCACCCCTCCACTTT.

V gene TRBV20-1 combines with J gene TRBJ2-1; unclear D gene. The ends were cut back, 3 bases at V and 9 bases at J, with 9 bases in the middle. The CDR3 contains 11 residues. Germline CDR1 and CDR2: DFQATT and SNEGSKA (reference sequence). This chain's CDR3 is CSASLRLEQFF. DNA of the CDR3: TGCAGTGCTAGTCTGAGACTTGAGCAGTTCTTC.